Shown below are 16 T cell receptor beta chains from a single sample sequenced in a study of Ad26.COV2.S vaccination and SARS-CoV-2 variants. Treatment specified: 15 to 20 received Ad26.COV2.S at low or high dose, single or two shots; about 5 received placebo; per-sample allocation not given. Sampling was done on day 63 after the first vaccine or placebo injection. Sequenced by immunoSEQ multiplex PCR; TCRdb stores in-frame clones only, minus some. The sample holds 290,000 or so clones; more than 75% are singletons and the top ten take about 3.1%. The material sequenced was peripheral blood, taken in a trial of Ad26.COV2.S vaccine versus placebo. Every receptor here comes from a person between 18 and 59 years old who received the Ad26.COV2.S COVID-19 vaccine or a placebo.

This clone was seen just once. The V gene is TRBV4-2, the J gene TRBJ2-3, with TRBD2 identical over 9 bases. Germline trimming cut 0 bases from V and 4 bases from J; bases unmatched to any gene: 5. The CDR3 has 16 amino acids. Germline CDR1 reads LGHNA; CDR2 reads YNFKEQ. CDR3 loop: CASSQDLGGGADTQYF. The CDR3 DNA reads TGTGCCAGCAGCCAAGATTTAGGCGGGGGGGCAGATACGCAGTATTTT.

The chain recombines TRBV30 with TRBJ1-1; D remains unclear. CDR1 and CDR2 from the germline V gene are GTSNPN and SVGIG (reference sequence). The CDR3 extends over 15 amino acids. V lost 0 bases and J lost 0, with 11 bases in between. The chain's CDR3 is CAWSVGGRLNTEAFF. The CDR3 nucleotides are TGTGCCTGGAGTGTAGGCGGAAGGTTGAACACTGAAGCTTTCTTT.

This sequence joins TRBV18 and TRBJ2-5; 7 nucleotides agree with TRBD2. Trimming at V came to 2 bases and at J to 5 bases, leaving 14 bases not matched to a gene. There are 17 residues in the CDR3. Germline CDR1 KGHSH, CDR2 LQKENI. The CDR3 reads CASSPVGGGSPRETQYF. DNA for the CDR3: TGTGCCAGCTCACCAGTGGGCGGGGGATCCCCCCGGGAGACCCAGTACTTC.

V is TRBV5-6 and J is TRBJ1-1; D gene uncertain. The CDR3 sequence is 11 residues long. V was pared by 7 bases and J by 12 bases, with 16 bases between. Germline V CDR1 and CDR2: SGHDT, YYEEEE. CDR3 loop: CASSRGILTFF. The CDR3 DNA reads TGTGCCAGCTCCAGAGGGATTCTAACTTTCTTT.

In this sample, this clone turned up once. The chain recombines TRBV20-1 with TRBJ2-1, with D unresolved. The germline V gene encodes CDR1 DFQATT and CDR2 SNEGSKA (reference sequence). The CDR3 contains 17 residues. Trimming took off 3 bases at V and 4 bases at J, with 22 bases between the two ends. CDR3 coding DNA: TGCAGTGCTAGTTTTGGGTTGGAAGTGGCATCATACAATGAGCAGTTCTTC. Translation gives CSASFGLEVASYNEQFF.

This rearrangement joins TRBV7-9 to TRBJ1-6; no reliable D call. The CDR3 length is 13 residues. Germline assignment: CDR1 SEHNR and CDR2 FQNEAQ (reference sequence). The ends were cut back, 1 base at V and 13 bases at J, with 11 bases in the middle. The CDR3, as DNA: TGTGCCAGCAGCTTAGGCGCCCAAATCCCCCTCCACTTT. This codes for CASSLGAQIPLHF.

The chain uses TRBV6-1 and TRBJ1-6, with D unclear. CDR1 and CDR2 from the germline V gene are MNHNS and SASEGT. V gave up 4 bases and J gave up 0 bases, with 10 bases separating them. The CDR3 consists of 16 residues. The CDR3 protein is CASSGTRSSYNSPLHF. As DNA, the CDR3 is TGTGCCAGCAGTGGGACTCGGAGCTCCTATAATTCACCCCTCCACTTT.

The chain recombines TRBV12-3 or TRBV12-4 with TRBJ1-6; D perhaps matches TRBD1 (5 bases). Trimming removed 3 bases at V and 8 bases at J, with 8 bases between. The CDR3 has 13 amino acids. The CDR3 spells CASSLGGDSPLHF. In DNA, the CDR3 is TGTGCCAGCAGTTTGGGGGGTGATTCACCCCTCCACTTT.

The chain employs TRBV7-3 and TRBJ2-3; a possible D gene is TRBD2 (6 bases). CDR3 length equals 15 residues. The V end was cut by 5 bases, the J end by 8 bases, with 20 bases between. Germline-derived CDR1 and CDR2 are SGHTA and FQGTGA. CDR3 amino acids: CASSPPGDRVGTQYF. The CDR3 DNA reads as TGTGCCAGCAGCCCCCCGGGGGACCGAGTTGGTACGCAGTATTTT.

The chain is built from TRBV6-5 and TRBJ1-3; possible D gene TRBD1, 6 bases. Deletions cut 0 bases from V and 1 base from J, with 10 bases between. CDR1 and CDR2 (germline): MNHEY, SVGAGI. This CDR3 contains 16 residues. The DNA of the CDR3 is TGTGCCAGCAGTTACTCTCGGGGGGCTTCTGGAAACACCATATATTTT. Protein product: CASSYSRGASGNTIYF.

The rearrangement uses TRBV5-1 and TRBJ2-3, with TRBD2 matching 12 bases. Trimming cost V 4 bases and J 2 bases; bases outside gene matches: 8. The CDR3 sequence is 17 residues long. Germline loops: CDR1 SGHRS, CDR2 YFSETQ. The CDR3 spells CASSIWTSGTLTDTQYF. Here the CDR3 DNA reads TGCGCCAGCAGCATTTGGACTAGCGGGACACTCACAGATACGCAGTATTTT.

CDR3 DNA: TGCGCCAGCAGCTCGGACGCTGATGGAAACACCATATATTTT. Translation: CASSSDADGNTIYF. The chain carries TRBV5-1 and TRBJ1-3; D ambiguous. The CDR3 is 14 amino acids. V lost 3 bases and J lost 3, with 10 bases in between. Germline V gene lookup returns CDR1 SGHRS and CDR2 YFSETQ. Filled out from reference TRBV5-1 and TRBJ1-3, the complete variable domain reads KAGVTQTPRYLIKTRGQQVTLSCSPISGHRSVSWYQQTPGQGLQFLFEYFSETQRNKGNFPGRFSGRQFSNSRSEMNVSTLELGDSALYLCASSSDADGNTIYFGEGSWLTVV.

CDR3 sequence (DNA): TGCGCCAGCAGAAACAGGGGGCCTGAAGCTTTCTTT. Translation: CASRNRGPEAFF. V gene TRBV10-2 combines with J gene TRBJ1-1, with 9 positions matching TRBD1. From germline, CDR1 is WSHSY and CDR2 SAAADI. The CDR3 has 12 amino acids. The V and J ends lost 6 bases and 6 bases, in that order; junction bases with no gene match: 2.

This chain joins TRBV12-5 and TRBJ1-1, with a possible D match to TRBD1 (5 bases). The V gene lost 0 bases and the J gene lost 7 bases, with 12 bases spanning the gap. This CDR3 is 14 amino acids long. Germline V gene sequence: CDR1 LGHNT, CDR2 FRNRAP. The CDR3, as DNA: TGTGCTAGTGGTTTGGTACTTATAGGGGATGAAGCTTTCTTT. It specifies CASGLVLIGDEAFF.

This clone came up a few times. The chain links TRBV3-1 (or the pseudogene TRBV3-2) to TRBJ2-7; D is unresolved. The CDR3 runs 17 residues. V was shortened by 2 bases and J by 0 bases, with 17 bases between the two germline ends. CDR1 LGHDT and CDR2 YNNKEL come from the germline V gene (reference sequence). CDR3 coding DNA: TGTGCCAGCAGCCAACTCCCACGTAGAGGCTACTCCTACGAGCAGTACTTC. Translation gives CASSQLPRRGYSYEQYF.

The chain couples TRBV5-6 to TRBJ1-6, with 7 bases aligning to TRBD1. The CDR3 consists of 15 residues. Germline CDR1 is SGHDT and CDR2 is YYEEEE. V lost 4 bases and J lost 10; bases outside the gene matches: 11. CDR3 sequence: CASSTRQGSRSPLHF. The DNA of the CDR3 is TGTGCCAGCAGCACCCGACAGGGATCGCGATCACCCCTCCACTTT.